A selection of T cell receptor beta chains follows, all from one sample in a study of blood T cell repertoires in COVID-19. Clones were read by immunoSEQ multiplex PCR, and TCRdb kept only the in-frame ones, dropping some. The sample contains about 400,000 clones, roughly 87% of which appear only once. The sequenced material came from PBMCs or T cells enriched from blood (not recorded which). These receptors came from a woman aged 18-29 years with acute COVID-19. Each CDR3 is given without its conserved first and last residue.

V gene: TRBV6-5
CDR3 protein: ASSFSGGSSTDTQY

V gene: TRBV6-5
CDR3 protein: ASAGLAGAYEQY

V gene: TRBV9
CDR3 protein: ASSPTGSPNQPQH

V gene: TRBV5-6
CDR3 protein: ASTRDTSYEQY

V gene: TRBV27
CDR3 protein: ASSSRHSPSGANVLT

V gene: TRBV4-1
CDR3 protein: ASSQDFFGAAEQY

V gene: TRBV7-9
CDR3 protein: ASSLTGTDYGYT

V gene: TRBV5-1
CDR3 protein: ASSLVAGGNQPQH

V gene: TRBV11-3
CDR3 protein: ASSVGLAGGLGSYNEQF

V gene: TRBV14
CDR3 protein: ASSHDRTSFD